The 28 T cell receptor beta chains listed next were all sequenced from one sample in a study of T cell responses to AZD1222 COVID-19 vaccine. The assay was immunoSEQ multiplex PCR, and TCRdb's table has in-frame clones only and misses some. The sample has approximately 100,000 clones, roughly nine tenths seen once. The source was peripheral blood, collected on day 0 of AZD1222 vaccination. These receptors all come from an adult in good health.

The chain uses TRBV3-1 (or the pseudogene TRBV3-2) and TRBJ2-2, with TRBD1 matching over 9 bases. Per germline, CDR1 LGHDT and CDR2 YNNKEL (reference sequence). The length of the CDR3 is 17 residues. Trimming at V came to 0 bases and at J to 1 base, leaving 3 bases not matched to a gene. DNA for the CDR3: TGTGCCAGCAGCCAAGAACTGGGACAGGGGAACACCGGGGAGCTGTTTTTT. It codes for CASSQELGQGNTGELFF.

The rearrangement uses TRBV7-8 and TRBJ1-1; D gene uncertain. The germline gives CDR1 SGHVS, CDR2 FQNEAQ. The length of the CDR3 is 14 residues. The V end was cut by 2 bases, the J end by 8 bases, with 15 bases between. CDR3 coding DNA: TGTGCCAGCAGCTTACTCTTGGCAGGTCCCGAAGCTTTCTTT. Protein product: CASSLLLAGPEAFF.

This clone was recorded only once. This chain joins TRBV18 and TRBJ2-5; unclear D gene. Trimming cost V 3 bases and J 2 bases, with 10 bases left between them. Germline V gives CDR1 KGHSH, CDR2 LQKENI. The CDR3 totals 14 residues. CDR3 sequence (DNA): TGTGCCAGCTCACCCAGGACGGCACAAGAGACCCAGTACTTC. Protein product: CASSPRTAQETQYF.

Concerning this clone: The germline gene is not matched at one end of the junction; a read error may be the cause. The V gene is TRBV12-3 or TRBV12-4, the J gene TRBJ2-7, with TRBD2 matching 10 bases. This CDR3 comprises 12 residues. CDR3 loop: CASSLGLAGVSF. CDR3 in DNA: TGTGCCAGCAGTTTAGGACTAGCGGGCGTTAGTTTC.

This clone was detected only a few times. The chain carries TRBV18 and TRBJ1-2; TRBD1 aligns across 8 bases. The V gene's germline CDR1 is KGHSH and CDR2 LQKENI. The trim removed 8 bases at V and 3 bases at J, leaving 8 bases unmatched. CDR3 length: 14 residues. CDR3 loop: CASRGTGVYYGYTF. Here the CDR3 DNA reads TGTGCCAGCCGAGGGACAGGAGTTTACTATGGCTACACCTTC. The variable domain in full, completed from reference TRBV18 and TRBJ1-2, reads NAGVMQNPRHLVRRRGQEARLRCSPMKGHSHVYWYRQLPEEGLKFMVYLQKENIIDESGMPKERFSAEFPKEGPSILRIQQVVRGDSAAYFCASRGTGVYYGYTFGSGTRLTVV.

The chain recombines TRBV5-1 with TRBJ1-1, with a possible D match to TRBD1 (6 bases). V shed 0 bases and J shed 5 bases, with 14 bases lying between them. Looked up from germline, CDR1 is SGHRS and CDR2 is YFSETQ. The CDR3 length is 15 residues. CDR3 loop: CASSLVGGGFTEAFF. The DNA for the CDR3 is TGCGCCAGCAGCTTGGTAGGGGGAGGATTTACTGAAGCTTTCTTT.

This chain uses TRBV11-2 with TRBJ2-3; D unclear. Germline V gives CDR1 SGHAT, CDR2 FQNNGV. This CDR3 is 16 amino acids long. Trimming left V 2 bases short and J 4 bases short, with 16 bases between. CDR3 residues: CASSLLPALIADTQYF. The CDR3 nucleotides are TGTGCCAGCAGCTTACTACCCGCACTTATCGCAGATACGCAGTATTTT.

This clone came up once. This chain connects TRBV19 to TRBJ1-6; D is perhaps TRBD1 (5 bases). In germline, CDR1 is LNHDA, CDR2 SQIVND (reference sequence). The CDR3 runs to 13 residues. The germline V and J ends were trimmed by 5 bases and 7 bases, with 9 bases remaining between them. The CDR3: CASSVGLNSPLHF. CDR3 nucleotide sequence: TGTGCCAGTAGTGTGGGACTCAATTCACCCCTCCACTTT.

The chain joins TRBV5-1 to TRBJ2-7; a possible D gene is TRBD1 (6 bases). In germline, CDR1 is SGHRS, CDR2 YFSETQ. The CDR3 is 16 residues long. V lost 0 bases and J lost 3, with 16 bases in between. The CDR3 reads CASSLEARDNYYEQYF. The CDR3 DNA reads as TGCGCCAGCAGCTTGGAAGCCCGGGACAATTACTACGAGCAGTACTTC.

For the CDR3, the DNA is TGTGCCAGCAGCAAGTTGGTGGCTGGAGGCTACACCTTC. Translated, it gives CASSKLVAGGYTF. V and J are TRBV11-2 and TRBJ1-2; D unresolved. Germline lookup yields CDR1 SGHAT and CDR2 FQNNGV. Trimming left V 5 bases short and J 8 bases short, with 15 bases between. This CDR3 is 13 amino acids long.

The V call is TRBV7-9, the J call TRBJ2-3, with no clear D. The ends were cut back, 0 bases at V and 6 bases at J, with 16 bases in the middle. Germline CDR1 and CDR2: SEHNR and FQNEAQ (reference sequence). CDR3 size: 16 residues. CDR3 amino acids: CASSLAEKGTGDTQYF. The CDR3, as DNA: TGTGCCAGCAGCTTAGCGGAGAAGGGAACTGGGGATACGCAGTATTTT.

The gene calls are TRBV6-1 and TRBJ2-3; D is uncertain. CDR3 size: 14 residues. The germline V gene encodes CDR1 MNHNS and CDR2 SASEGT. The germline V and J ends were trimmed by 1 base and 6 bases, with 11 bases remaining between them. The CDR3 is CASSEGPTSDTQYF. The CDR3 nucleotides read TGTGCCAGCAGTGAAGGACCGACCTCGGATACGCAGTATTTT.

CDR3 nucleotides: TGTGCCATCAGAGAGGACATGAACACTGAAGCTTTCTTT. It codes for CAIREDMNTEAFF. J is TRBJ1-1 and V is TRBV15, with D perhaps TRBD1 (5 bases). The CDR3 runs 13 residues. Looked up from germline, CDR1 is LNHNV and CDR2 is YYDKDF (reference sequence). Deletions cut 10 bases from V and 0 bases from J, with 12 bases between. The full variable domain, with the rest looked up from reference TRBV15 and TRBJ1-1, is DAMVIQNPRYQVTQFGKPVTLSCSQTLNHNVMYWYQQKSSQAPKLLFHYYDKDFNNEADTPDNFQSRRPNTSFCFLDIRSPGLGDTAMYLCAIREDMNTEAFFGQGTRLTVV.

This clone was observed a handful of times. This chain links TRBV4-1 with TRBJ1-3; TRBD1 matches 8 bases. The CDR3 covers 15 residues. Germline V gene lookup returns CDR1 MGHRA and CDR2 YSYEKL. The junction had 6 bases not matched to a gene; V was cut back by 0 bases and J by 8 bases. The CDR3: CASSQDSGQADTIYF. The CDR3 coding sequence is TGCGCCAGCAGCCAAGATTCGGGACAGGCGGACACCATATATTTT.

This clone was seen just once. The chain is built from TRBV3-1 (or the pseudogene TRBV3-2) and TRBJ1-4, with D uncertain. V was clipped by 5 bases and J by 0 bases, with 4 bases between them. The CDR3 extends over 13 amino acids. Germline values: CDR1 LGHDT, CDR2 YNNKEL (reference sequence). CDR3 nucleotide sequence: TGTGCCAGCAGCGGGACAACTAATGAAAAACTGTTTTTT. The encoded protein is CASSGTTNEKLFF.

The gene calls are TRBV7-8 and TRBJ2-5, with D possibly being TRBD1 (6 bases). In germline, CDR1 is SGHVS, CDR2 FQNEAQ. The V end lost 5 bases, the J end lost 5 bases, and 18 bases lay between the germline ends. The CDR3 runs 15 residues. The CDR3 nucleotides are TGTGCCAGCAGCACGATGCGGGCCCAGGGGGAGACCCAGTACTTC. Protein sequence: CASSTMRAQGETQYF.

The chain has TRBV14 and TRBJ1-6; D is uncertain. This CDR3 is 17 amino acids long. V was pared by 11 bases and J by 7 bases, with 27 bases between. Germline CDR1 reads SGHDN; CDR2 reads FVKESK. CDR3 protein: CADPVSAARSINSPLHF. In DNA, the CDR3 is TGTGCCGACCCCGTTTCAGCCGCCAGGAGTATCAATTCACCCCTCCACTTT. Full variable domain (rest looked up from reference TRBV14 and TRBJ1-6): EAGVTQFPSHSVIEKGQTVTLRCDPISGHDNLYWYRRVMGKEIKFLLHFVKESKQDESGMPNNRFLAERTGGTYSTLKVQPAELEDSGVYFCADPVSAARSINSPLHFGNGTRLTVT.

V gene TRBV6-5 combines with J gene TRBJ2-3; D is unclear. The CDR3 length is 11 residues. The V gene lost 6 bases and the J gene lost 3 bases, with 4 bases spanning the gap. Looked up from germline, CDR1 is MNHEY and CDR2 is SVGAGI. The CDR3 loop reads CASRITDTQYF. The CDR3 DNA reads TGTGCCAGCAGGATAACAGATACGCAGTATTTT.

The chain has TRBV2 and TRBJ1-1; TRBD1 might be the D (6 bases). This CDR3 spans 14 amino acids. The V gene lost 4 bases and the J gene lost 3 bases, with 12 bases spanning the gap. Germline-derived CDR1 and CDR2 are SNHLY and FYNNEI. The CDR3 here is CASSGQGTYTEAFF. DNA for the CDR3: TGTGCCAGCAGTGGTCAGGGGACGTACACTGAAGCTTTCTTT.

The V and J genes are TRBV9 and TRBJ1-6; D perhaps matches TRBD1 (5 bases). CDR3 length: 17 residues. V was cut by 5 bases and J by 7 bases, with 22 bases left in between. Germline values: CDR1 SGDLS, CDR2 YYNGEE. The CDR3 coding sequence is TGTGCCAGCAGGGTCAGGGCCTTCCAAAGGAAAAATTCACCCCTCCACTTT. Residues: CASRVRAFQRKNSPLHF.

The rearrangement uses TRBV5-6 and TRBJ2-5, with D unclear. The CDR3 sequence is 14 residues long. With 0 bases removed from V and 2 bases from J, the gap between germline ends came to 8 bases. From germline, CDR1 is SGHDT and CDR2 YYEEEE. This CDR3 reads CASSLGQLQETQYF. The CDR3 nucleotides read TGTGCCAGCAGCTTGGGGCAGCTACAAGAGACCCAGTACTTC.

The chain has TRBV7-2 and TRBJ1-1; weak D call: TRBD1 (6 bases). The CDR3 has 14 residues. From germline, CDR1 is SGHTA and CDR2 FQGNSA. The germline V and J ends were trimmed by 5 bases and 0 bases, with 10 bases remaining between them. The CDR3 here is CASSPGHLNTEAFF. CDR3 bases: TGTGCCAGCAGCCCGGGACATCTGAACACTGAAGCTTTCTTT.

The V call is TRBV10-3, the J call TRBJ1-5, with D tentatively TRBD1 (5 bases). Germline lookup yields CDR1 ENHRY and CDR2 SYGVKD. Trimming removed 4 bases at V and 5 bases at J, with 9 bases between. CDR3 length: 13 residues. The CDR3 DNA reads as TGTGCCATCAGTGGGGGGAGAGATCAGCCCCAGCATTTT. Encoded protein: CAISGGRDQPQHF.

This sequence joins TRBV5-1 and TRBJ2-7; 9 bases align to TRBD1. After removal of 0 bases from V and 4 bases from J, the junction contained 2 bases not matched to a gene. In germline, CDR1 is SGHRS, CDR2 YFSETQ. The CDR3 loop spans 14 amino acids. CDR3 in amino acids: CASSLGDRVYEQYF. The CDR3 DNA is TGCGCCAGCAGCTTGGGGGACAGGGTGTACGAGCAGTACTTC.

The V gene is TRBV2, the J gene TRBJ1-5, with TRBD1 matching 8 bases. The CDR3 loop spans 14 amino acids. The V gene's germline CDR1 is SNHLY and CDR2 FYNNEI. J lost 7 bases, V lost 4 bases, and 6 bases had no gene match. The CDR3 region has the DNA TGTGCCAGCAGTGGACAGGGGTGGGGGCAGCCCCAGCATTTT. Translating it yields CASSGQGWGQPQHF.

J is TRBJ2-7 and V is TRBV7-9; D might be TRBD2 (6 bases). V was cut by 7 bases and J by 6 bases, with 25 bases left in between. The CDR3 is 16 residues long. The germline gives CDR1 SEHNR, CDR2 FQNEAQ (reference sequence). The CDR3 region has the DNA TGTGCCAGCATCAACTGGGCGGGGCCCCACGTTAGCGAGCAGTACTTC. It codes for CASINWAGPHVSEQYF.

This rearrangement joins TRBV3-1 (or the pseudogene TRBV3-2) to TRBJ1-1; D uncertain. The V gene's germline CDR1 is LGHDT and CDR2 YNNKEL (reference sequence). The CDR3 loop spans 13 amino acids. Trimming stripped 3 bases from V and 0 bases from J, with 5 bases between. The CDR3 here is CASSHLMNTEAFF. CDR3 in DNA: TGTGCCAGCAGCCATCTTATGAACACTGAAGCTTTCTTT.

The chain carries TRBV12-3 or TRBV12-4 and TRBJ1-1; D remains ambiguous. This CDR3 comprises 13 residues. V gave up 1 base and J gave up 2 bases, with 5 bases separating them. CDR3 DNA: TGTGCCAGCAGTTTAGTGAGCAACACTGAAGCTTTCTTT. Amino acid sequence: CASSLVSNTEAFF.